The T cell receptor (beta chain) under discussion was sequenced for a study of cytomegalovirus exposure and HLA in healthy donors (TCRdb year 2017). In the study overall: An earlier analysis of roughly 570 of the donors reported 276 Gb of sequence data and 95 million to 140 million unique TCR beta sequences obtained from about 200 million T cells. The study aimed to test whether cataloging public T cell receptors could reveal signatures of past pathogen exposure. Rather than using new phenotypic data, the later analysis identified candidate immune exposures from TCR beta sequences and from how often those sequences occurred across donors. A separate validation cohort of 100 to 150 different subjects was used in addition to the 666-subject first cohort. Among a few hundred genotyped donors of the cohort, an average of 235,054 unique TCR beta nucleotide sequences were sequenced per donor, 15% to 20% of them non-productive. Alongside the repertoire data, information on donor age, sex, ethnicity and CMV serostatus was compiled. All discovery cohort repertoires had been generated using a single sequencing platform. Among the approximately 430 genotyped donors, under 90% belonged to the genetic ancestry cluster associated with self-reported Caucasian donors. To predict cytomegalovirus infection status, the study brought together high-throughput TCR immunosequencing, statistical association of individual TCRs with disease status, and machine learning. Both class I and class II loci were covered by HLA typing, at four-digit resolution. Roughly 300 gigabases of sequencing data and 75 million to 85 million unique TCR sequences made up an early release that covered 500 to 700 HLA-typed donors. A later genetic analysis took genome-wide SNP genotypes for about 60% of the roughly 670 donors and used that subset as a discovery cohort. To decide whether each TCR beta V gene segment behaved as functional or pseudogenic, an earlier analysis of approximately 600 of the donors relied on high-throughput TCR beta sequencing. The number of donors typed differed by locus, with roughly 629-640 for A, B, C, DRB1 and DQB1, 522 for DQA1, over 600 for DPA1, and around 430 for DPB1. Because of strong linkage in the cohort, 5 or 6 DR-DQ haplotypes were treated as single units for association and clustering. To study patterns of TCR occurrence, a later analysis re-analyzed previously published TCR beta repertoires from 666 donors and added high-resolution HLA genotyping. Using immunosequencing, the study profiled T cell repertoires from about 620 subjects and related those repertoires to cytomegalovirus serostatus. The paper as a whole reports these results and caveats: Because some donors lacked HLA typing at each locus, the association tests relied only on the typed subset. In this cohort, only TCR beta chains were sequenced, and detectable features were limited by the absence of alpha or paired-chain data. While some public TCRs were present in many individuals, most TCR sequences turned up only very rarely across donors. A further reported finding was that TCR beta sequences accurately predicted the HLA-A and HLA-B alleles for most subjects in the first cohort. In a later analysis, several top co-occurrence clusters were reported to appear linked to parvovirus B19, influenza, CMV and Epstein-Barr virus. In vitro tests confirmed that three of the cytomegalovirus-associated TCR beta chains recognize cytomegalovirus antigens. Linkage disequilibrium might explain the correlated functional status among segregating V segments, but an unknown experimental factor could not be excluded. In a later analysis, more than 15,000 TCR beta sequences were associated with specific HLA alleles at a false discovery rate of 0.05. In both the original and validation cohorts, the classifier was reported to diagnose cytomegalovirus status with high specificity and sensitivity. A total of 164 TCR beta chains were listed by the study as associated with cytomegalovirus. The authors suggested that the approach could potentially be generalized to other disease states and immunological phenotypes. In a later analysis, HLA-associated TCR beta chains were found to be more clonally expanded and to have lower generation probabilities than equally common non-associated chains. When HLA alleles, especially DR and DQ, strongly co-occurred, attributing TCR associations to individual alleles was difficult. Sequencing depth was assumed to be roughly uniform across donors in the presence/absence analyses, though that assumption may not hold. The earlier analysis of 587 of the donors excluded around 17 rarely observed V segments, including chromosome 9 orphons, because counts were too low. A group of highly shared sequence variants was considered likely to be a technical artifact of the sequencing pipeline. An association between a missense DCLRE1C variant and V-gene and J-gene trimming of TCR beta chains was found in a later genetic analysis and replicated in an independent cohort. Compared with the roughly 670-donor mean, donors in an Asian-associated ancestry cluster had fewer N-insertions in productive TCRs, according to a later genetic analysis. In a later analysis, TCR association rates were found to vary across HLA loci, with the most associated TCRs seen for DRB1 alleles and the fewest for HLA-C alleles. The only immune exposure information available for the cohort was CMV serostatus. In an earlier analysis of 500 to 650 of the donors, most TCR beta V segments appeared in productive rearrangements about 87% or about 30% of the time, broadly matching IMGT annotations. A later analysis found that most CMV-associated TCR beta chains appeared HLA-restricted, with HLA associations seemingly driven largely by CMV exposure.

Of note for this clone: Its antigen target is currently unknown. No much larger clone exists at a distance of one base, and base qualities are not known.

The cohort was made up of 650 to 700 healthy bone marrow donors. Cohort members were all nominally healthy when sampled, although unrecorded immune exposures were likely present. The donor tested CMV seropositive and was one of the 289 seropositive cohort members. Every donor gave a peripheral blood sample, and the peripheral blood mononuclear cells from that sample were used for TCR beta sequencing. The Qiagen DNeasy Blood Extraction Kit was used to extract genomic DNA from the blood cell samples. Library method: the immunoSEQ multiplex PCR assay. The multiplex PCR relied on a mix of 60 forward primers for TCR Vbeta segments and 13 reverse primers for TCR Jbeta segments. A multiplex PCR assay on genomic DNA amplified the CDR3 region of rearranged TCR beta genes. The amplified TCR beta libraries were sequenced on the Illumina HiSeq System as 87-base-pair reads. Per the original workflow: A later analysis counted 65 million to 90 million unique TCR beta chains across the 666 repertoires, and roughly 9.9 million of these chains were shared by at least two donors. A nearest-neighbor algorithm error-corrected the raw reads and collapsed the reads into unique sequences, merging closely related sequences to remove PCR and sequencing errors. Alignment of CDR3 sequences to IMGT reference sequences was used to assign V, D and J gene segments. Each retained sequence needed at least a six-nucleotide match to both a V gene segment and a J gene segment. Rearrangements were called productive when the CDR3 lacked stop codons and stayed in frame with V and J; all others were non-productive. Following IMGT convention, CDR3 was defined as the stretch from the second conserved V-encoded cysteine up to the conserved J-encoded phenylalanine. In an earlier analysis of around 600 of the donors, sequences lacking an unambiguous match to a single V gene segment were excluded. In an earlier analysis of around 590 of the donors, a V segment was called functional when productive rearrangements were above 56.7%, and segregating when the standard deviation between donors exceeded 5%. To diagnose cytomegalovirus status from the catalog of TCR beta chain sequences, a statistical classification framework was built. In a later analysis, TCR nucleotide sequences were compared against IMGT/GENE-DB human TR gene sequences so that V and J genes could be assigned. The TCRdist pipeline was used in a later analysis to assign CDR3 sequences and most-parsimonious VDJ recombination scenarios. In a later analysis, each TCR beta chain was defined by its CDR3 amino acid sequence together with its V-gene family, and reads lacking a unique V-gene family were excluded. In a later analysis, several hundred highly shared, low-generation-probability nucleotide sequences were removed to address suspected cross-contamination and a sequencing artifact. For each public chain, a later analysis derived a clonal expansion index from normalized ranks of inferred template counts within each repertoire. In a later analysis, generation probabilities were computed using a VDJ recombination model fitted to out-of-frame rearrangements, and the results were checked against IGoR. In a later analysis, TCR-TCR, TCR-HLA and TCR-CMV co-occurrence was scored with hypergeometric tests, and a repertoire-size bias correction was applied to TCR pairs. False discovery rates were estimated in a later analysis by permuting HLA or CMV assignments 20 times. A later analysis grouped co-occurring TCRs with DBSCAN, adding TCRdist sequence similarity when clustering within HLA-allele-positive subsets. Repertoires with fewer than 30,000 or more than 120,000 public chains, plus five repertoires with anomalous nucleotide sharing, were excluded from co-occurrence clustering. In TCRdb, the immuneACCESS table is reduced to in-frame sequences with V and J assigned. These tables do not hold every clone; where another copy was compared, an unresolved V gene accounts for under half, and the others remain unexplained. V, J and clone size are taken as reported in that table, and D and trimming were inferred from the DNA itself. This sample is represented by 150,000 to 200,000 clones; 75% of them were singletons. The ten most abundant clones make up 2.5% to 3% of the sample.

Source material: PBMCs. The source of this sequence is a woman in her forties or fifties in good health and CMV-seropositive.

The CDR3 has the sequence CASSLPQGSRMDTEAFF. Read as DNA, the sequence is TGTGCCAGCAGCTTGCCACAGGGTAGTCGAATGGACACTGAAGCTTTCTTT. The chain joins TRBV5-5 to TRBJ1-1, with TRBD1 as a weak D call on 6 bases. Its CDR3 holds 17 amino acids, cysteine through phenylalanine. The entry retains the CDR3 DNA only, 51 bases that are in frame from base 1. CDR1 SGHKS and CDR2 YYEKEE are derived from the germline V gene (reference sequence). The junction carries 19 bases between V and J, which are trimmed by 1 base and 3 bases respectively.